This T cell receptor beta chain was obtained from a study of blood T cell repertoires in COVID-19. Study-level background: Acute-phase and convalescent COVID-19 samples originated in the United States, Italy and Spain.

This clone turned up a few times. Two negative PCRs, clearance, or symptom resolution characterized the recovered Cohort 3 donors. The J segment lost 8 bases and the V segment lost 2 bases, leaving 5 bases of the junction unmatched. Germline values: CDR1 LGHDT, CDR2 YNNKEL (reference sequence). CDR3 length equals 14 residues. Method: immunoSEQ multiplex PCR; TCRdb's copy keeps in-frame clones and lacks some. Seen here are roughly 240,000 clones, 86% observed once, and the top ten hold more than 2%. The clonotype originates from a woman aged 50 to 60 who had recovered from COVID-19. The specimen sequenced was PBMCs or T cells enriched from blood (not recorded which). The rearrangement uses TRBV3-1 (or the pseudogene TRBV3-2) and TRBJ2-1; 8 bases match TRBD2. CDR3 sequence: CASSQRGGADEQFF. The DNA for the CDR3 is TGTGCCAGCAGCCAACGGGGGGGAGCCGATGAGCAGTTCTTC.